This is a list of T cell receptor beta chains from one sample in a study of cytomegalovirus exposure and HLA in healthy donors. Method: immunoSEQ multiplex PCR; TCRdb's copy keeps in-frame clones and lacks some. Of about 120,000 clones listed, about 83% are singletons. The sequenced sample consisted of PBMCs. The receptor source for this set is a middle-aged woman in good health and CMV-seropositive. Each CDR3 is given with its conserved first and last residue. D genes are given only for firm matches. Some rows have no size entry. The others give once, few or many, or a class for an expanded clone.

j_call clone_size v_call d_call cdr3_nt cdr3_aa
TRBJ2-1 once TRBV4-1 TRBD2 TGCGCCAGCAGCCAAGATTTCGGGACTAGCGGGAGATTAGATGAGCAGTTCTTC CASSQDFGTSGRLDEQFF
TRBJ1-4 . TRBV15 TRBD1 TGTGCCACCAGCAGGGAAGGACAGGGTTATGAAAAACTGTTTTTT CATSREGQGYEKLFF
TRBJ2-7 . TRBV27 . TGTGCCAGCAGTTTACTTCAGGGGGGCTACGAGCAGTACTTC CASSLLQGGYEQYF
TRBJ1-5 . TRBV30 TRBD1 TGTGCCTGGAGCCCCAGGGGACAGGGGTATAGCAATCAGCCCCAGCATTTT CAWSPRGQGYSNQPQHF
TRBJ1-1 few TRBV6-1 TRBD1 TGTGCCAGCAGTGAACCGGGACAGGCGGCGGAAGCTTTCTTT CASSEPGQAAEAFF
TRBJ2-5 . TRBV29-1 . TGCAGCGTGAGGATCGGATGGCAAGAGACCCAGTACTTC CSVRIGWQETQYF
TRBJ2-5 . TRBV6-1 TRBD2 TGTGCCAGCAGTGAAAGTATAGCGGGGTCTCGGGAGCAGTACTTC CASSESIAGSREQYF
TRBJ2-7 . TRBV7-9 TRBD2 TGTGCCAGCAGCTTTTCCGGCGGGAGGGCCGTTTACGAGCAGTACTTC CASSFSGGRAVYEQYF
TRBJ2-7 . TRBV27 . TGTGCCAGCATCCCGAGTAGCAGGGGCACCTACGAGCAGTACTTC CASIPSSRGTYEQYF
TRBJ2-3 . TRBV2 TRBD2 TGTGCCAGGTCACGGGAAGCGGGAGGCAGAGATACGCAGTATTTT CARSREAGGRDTQYF
TRBJ1-2 . TRBV27 TRBD1 TGTGCCAGCAGTGAGACAGGGGGCAACTATGGCTACACCTTC CASSETGGNYGYTF
TRBJ1-1 few TRBV28 . TGTGCCAGCAGTAATCAGGGGTGGGACACTGAAGCTTTCTTT CASSNQGWDTEAFF
TRBJ2-3 . TRBV4-2 . TGTGCCAGCAGCCATCGTAACACCTCTAGCACAGATACGCAGTATTTT CASSHRNTSSTDTQYF
TRBJ1-2 . TRBV7-9 TRBD1 TGTGCCAGCAGCCCATCACAGGGGAACTATGGCTACACCTTC CASSPSQGNYGYTF
TRBJ2-6 . TRBV30 TRBD1 TGTGCCTGGACCAGGACAGGGGGCGCCTCTGGGGCCAACGTCCTGACTTTC CAWTRTGGASGANVLTF
TRBJ1-5 . TRBV7-2 . TGTGCCAGCAGCACTGGGACAAGGGAGAATCAGCCCCAGCATTTT CASSTGTRENQPQHF
TRBJ2-7 . TRBV5-1 . TGCGCCAGCAGCTTGGGGAGGGACGAGCAGTACTTC CASSLGRDEQYF
TRBJ2-1 . TRBV28 TRBD2 TGTGCCAGCAGTTTTCATACTAGCGGGAGCGATGAGCAGTTCTTC CASSFHTSGSDEQFF
TRBJ2-7 . TRBV28 . TGTGCCAGCAAAACGACAGGCCCATCCTACGAGCAGTACTTC CASKTTGPSYEQYF
TRBJ2-6 . TRBV5-1 . TGCGCCAGCTATGGAACAGGTACTGGGGCCAACGTCCTGACTTTC CASYGTGTGANVLTF
TRBJ2-1 . TRBV6-6 . TGTGCCAGCAGCCCCGGTTATCATGAGCAGTTCTTC CASSPGYHEQFF
TRBJ2-1 . TRBV6-4 TRBD2 TGTGCCAGCAGTGTCGCTAGCGGGGGGCCCTACAATGAGCAGTTCTTC CASSVASGGPYNEQFF
TRBJ1-1 . TRBV28 . TGTGCCGTCCGACAGGACCGGGGGAACACTGAAGCTTTCTTT CAVRQDRGNTEAFF
TRBJ1-1 . TRBV7-8 TRBD1 TGTGCCAGCAGCTTACGGCTGGACAGGGTGAACACTGAAGCTTTCTTT CASSLRLDRVNTEAFF
TRBJ1-1 . TRBV9 TRBD1 TGTGCCAGCAGGTCCCCCCCAGGGGGGAACACTGAAGCTTTCTTT CASRSPPGGNTEAFF